This T cell receptor beta chain originates from a study of shared clonotypes between healthy human individuals (TCRdb year 2020). As for the study more broadly: The cohort comprised a couple of women and a few men aged 18 to 49 years. Libraries were prepared and TCR repertoires were sequenced by different laboratories using diverse techniques, in order to increase sequencing depth and limit assay-specific biases. For each donor, three plates each were used for CD4 naive and CD4 memory, two plates were used for CD8 naive, and one plate was used for CD8 memory. To estimate repertoire size and how much clonotype sharing occurs between individuals, the study deeply sequenced the blood TCR repertoires of roughly 5 healthy adults. Per donor, leukapheresis produced somewhere between about 0.9 and 9.5 billion PBMCs.

Trimming removed 8 bases from V and 5 bases from J, leaving 21 bases between the germline ends. The germline V gene sets CDR1 to SQVTM and CDR2 to ANQGSEA. The CDR3 sequence holds 14 residues, the cysteine and phenylalanine included. Kept here is only the CDR3 DNA, which spans 42 bases and is read in frame from base 1. The paper as a whole reports these results and caveats: Even with the large sequencing depth, rarefaction of the sorted-subset datasets indicated that sequencing was incomplete. Naive subsets generally had larger estimated clonotype richness than memory subsets. Higher generation probabilities were observed for clonotypes shared by all four sorted-subset donors than for non-shared clonotypes. Sampling was limited to blood, and TCR repertoires in tissue likely differ from TCR repertoires in blood. Pairwise subsampling indicated that sequencing depth was expected to affect the degree of clonotype sharing among donors. Around 5.4% of naive CD4, 3.5% of naive CD8, roughly 2.5% of memory CD4, and more than 0.35% of memory CD8 clonotypes were shared across several donors. The genetic and exposure-history diversity represented was limited by the small number of donors.

As to this clone: Its binding antigen is unknown. No base qualities exist here, and no much larger clone lies one base off it.

Using the deep immunoSEQ assay, multiplex PCR amplified TCR CDR3 regions from genomic DNA. Genomic DNA extracted from each cell subset was distributed evenly over all wells of several immunoSEQ 96-well plates, and each plate served as one replicate. For sorted subsets, about 200 ng genomic DNA, equal to some 28,000 T cell genomes, was loaded into each replicate PCR. Purified libraries were quantified with a Qubit 3.0 fluorometer, sized on a Bioanalyzer 2100, and re-quantified with the KAPA Library Quantification kit. Each immunoSEQ 96-well plate was sequenced on its own single-read 150-cycle Illumina NextSeq 550 flow cell. The original methods were these. Because only junctional sequences without quality scores were contained in the immunoSEQ output, filtering matching that applied to full-length reads could not be performed. Sequences were annotated with PyIR, a Python wrapper for IgBLAST v1.9, using IMGT germline references to assign V/J genes and CDR3. Reads with weak V/J assignments (E-value above 1e-6), missing CDR3, stop codons, out-of-frame junctions, or ambiguous translated residues were removed. V3J clonotypes were defined as sequences sharing the same inferred V gene, J gene, and CDR3 amino acid sequence. The percentage overlap between two repertoires was calculated by dividing the number of shared unique clonotypes by the size of the smaller repertoire. RTK rarefaction, the Chao1 estimator, and Recon v2.1 estimates of unobserved clonotypes were used to assess repertoire richness. Generation probabilities were computed with OLGA for all TCRbeta clonotypes obtained by the gDNA method from several donors. Here the immuneACCESS table is served through TCRdb, limited to in-frame sequences with V and J called. Missing clones are a known gap in these copies; in checked studies unresolved V genes cover under half, and the rest lacks a known reason. V and J calls and clone size follow that table, whereas D and trimming were derived from the DNA. For this sample there are about 600,000 clones; roughly 97% appear just once. The ten largest account for roughly 0.055% of the sample.

Healthy HIV-negative adults with no recently reported acute infections or vaccinations were included as donors. All donors were Caucasian adults living in Nashville, Tennessee, USA. CD4+ T cells were enriched by magnetic negative selection, after which naive cells were positively selected on CD45RA and the negative fraction was taken as the memory subset. Blood was collected by leukapheresis, and PBMCs were isolated by Ficoll-Histopaque density gradient centrifugation and then cryopreserved in liquid nitrogen vapor phase. Analytical flow cytometry was used to check the purity and quantity of every magnetically sorted T cell population. Genomic DNA was isolated from every sorted fraction and measured by UV absorbance on a Nanodrop 2000c.

Sequencing input: naive CD4+ T cells sorted from blood. In light of the paper, this sample's cell subset or site label describes: CD45RA+ positively selected. The origin of this receptor is a woman aged 25 to 45 in good health. The V and J genes are TRBV29-1 and TRBJ1-2, with TRBD1 tentatively as D gene (5 bases match). The sequence in DNA is TGCAGCTCCGACAAGACCACCGGGGGGTATGGCTACACCTTC. It encodes CSSDKTTGGYGYTF.